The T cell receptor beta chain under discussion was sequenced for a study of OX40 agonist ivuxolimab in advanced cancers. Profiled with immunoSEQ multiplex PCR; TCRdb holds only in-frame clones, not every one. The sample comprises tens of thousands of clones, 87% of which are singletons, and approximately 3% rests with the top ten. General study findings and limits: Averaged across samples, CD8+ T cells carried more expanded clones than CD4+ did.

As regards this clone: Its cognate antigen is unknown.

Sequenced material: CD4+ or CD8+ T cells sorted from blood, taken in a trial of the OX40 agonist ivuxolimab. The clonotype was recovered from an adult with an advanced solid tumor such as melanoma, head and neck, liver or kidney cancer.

This CDR3 reads CASLRAGYTDTQYF. CDR3 DNA: TGTGCCAGTCTCCGAGCGGGATACACAGATACGCAGTATTTT. V usage is TRBV6-6 and J usage is TRBJ2-3; 7 bases line up with TRBD2. Germline trimming cut 9 bases from V and 2 bases from J; bases unmatched to any gene: 8. Germline V gives CDR1 MNHNY, CDR2 SVGAGI (reference sequence). The length of the CDR3 is 14 residues.